This TCR beta chain was documented in a study of molecular identifiers for immune sequencing clone quantification. TCRdb fed the PCR reads into MiXCR, producing one record per CDR3 protein. The sample yields about 65,000 distinct CDR3 sequences, around 17% seen once. This clonotype has ten or more counts. Libraries of naive CD8 cells were prepared from about 19,000 to 1,100,000 sorted cells using 10%, 30% or 50% RNA. V was clipped by 1 base and J by 0 bases; unmatched bases: 10. The CDR3 spans 19 residues. Germline values: CDR1 MDHEN, CDR2 SYDVKM. The rearrangement links TRBV28 to TRBJ1-3, with 9 bases fitting TRBD1. Sequences were obtained from naive CD8+ T cells from blood, with Jurkat cell RNA spiked in. Subset described: FACS-sorted CD8+CD4-CCR7+CD45RA+ naive T cells. This receptor was obtained from a human donor in good health. Some libraries in this study had Jurkat cell RNA spiked in. The CDR3 loop reads CASSLFGTGSLLSGNTIYF. CDR3 coding DNA: TGTGCCAGCAGTTTATTCGGGACAGGGAGCCTACTCTCTGGAAACACCATATATTTT.